These 4 T cell receptor beta chains originate from one sample sequenced in a study of blood T cell repertoires in COVID-19. Generated by immunoSEQ multiplex PCR, the TCRdb table keeps only in-frame clones and is missing some. This table has 85,000 to 95,000 clones, roughly 90% appearing once. Sequencing was done on a sample of peripheral blood. These receptors were collected from a woman aged 80 or older with acute or convalescent COVID-19.

The gene calls are TRBV10-3 and TRBJ1-6, with unresolved D. CDR1 ENHRY and CDR2 SYGVKD come from the germline V gene. This CDR3 comprises 13 residues. The CDR3 region is CAAGRQHNSPLHF. The DNA for the CDR3 is TGTGCTGCGGGGAGGCAGCATAATTCACCCCTCCACTTT.

The genes are TRBV29-1 and TRBJ2-7, with D possibly matching TRBD1 (5 bases). Germline CDR1 reads SQVTM; CDR2 reads ANQGSEA. The CDR3 loop spans 15 amino acids. Trimming pared 5 bases from V and 0 bases from J, leaving 17 bases between. CDR3: CSVILTARGSYEQYF. Written as DNA, the CDR3 is TGCAGCGTTATACTGACAGCTAGGGGCTCCTACGAGCAGTACTTC.

The sample holds a few counts of this clone. The chain combines TRBV5-5 with TRBJ1-1; 10 nucleotides match TRBD1. V dropped 0 bases and J dropped 6; count of bases not matched to a gene: 2. This CDR3 region has 14 residues. Germline V gene data show CDR1 as SGHKS and CDR2 as YYEKEE (reference sequence). The CDR3 region is CASSLAGQGSEAFF. The CDR3 nucleotides are TGTGCCAGCAGCTTGGCGGGACAGGGGTCTGAAGCTTTCTTT. Looking up the rest from reference TRBV5-5 and TRBJ1-1 gives the full variable domain: DAGVTQSPTHLIKTRGQQVTLRCSPISGHKSVSWYQQVLGQGPQFIFQYYEKEERGRGNFPDRFSARQFPNYSSELNVNALLLGDSALYLCASSLAGQGSEAFFGQGTRLTVV.

The chain employs TRBV6-5 and TRBJ2-7; the D gene is possibly TRBD1 (5 bases). This CDR3 has 12 amino acids. Trimming took 10 bases from V and 3 from J, leaving 13 bases between them. The germline CDR1 and CDR2 sequences are MNHEY and SVGAGI. Here the CDR3 DNA reads TGTGCCATCTTTGACAGACTCTACGAGCAGTACTTC. As protein: CAIFDRLYEQYF.